These T cell receptor beta chains were read from a single sample in a study of shared clonotypes between healthy human individuals. Produced via immunoSEQ multiplex PCR; TCRdb's table is partial and in-frame only. There are approximately 2.5 million clones in the sample; approximately 93% occur only once, and about 0.39% lies in the top ten. Sequenced sample: naive CD4+ T cells from PBMCs. Receptors originate from a man younger than 30 in good health. Some clones in this sample may be carry-over from other donors' samples. Both conserved end residues are part of each CDR3. A D gene is named only where the DNA matches it firmly. The size entry is marked missing in some rows and otherwise reads once, few, many or a size class.

TRBJ1-2 | TRBV5-5 | . | . | TGTGCCAGCAGCCCGCCCGGGTCAGCTAACTATGGCTACACCTTC | CASSPPGSANYGYTF
TRBJ2-6 | TRBV4-3 | . | . | TGCGCCAGCAGCCAAGTATCCCTCGGGGCCAACGTCCTGACTTTC | CASSQVSLGANVLTF
TRBJ1-2 | TRBV7-2 | . | . | TGTGCCAGCAGCTTACTGGCCAGGGGTGGTGACGGCTACACCTTC | CASSLLARGGDGYTF
TRBJ2-2 | TRBV5-1 | . | . | TGCGCCAGCAGCTTGGGGACACCATCCAACACCGGGGAGCTGTTTTTT | CASSLGTPSNTGELFF
TRBJ2-1 | TRBV27 | . | . | TGTGCCAGCAGTTTTGAAAATGAGCAGTTCTTC | CASSFENEQFF
TRBJ2-4 | TRBV7-2 | . | . | TGTGCCAGCAGCTTAGCCAGAAAAAACATTCAGTACTTC | CASSLARKNIQYF
TRBJ2-5 | TRBV6-1 | . | . | TGTGCCTGTTCGGGCAGGGGTGCCCCAGAGACCCAGTACTTC | CACSGRGAPETQYF
TRBJ1-2 | TRBV28 | TRBD1 | . | TGTGCCAGCAGTTCTGAGCCCGGGACAGTCAACTTC | CASSSEPGTVNF
TRBJ2-1 | TRBV29-1 | TRBD2 | . | TGCAGCGTCCGCACCACCGGGACTAGCGGGAACTATGAGCAGTTCTTC | CSVRTTGTSGNYEQFF
TRBJ2-1 | TRBV7-3 | TRBD1 | . | TGTGCCAGCAGCTTAAGTCTGGGACAGCCAAATGATGAGCAGTTCTTC | CASSLSLGQPNDEQFF
TRBJ1-1 | TRBV29-1 | . | . | TGCAGCGTTGAGGTTCCGGGGGCCGAACGCTCCTTCTTT | CSVEVPGAERSFF
TRBJ1-1 | TRBV6-6 | . | . | TGTGCCAGCAGAGGAAGGGCGATCGCTGAAGCTTTCTTT | CASRGRAIAEAFF
TRBJ2-7 | TRBV19 | TRBD2 | . | TGTGCCAGTAGGCTAGCGGGAGACCGCTACGAGCAGTACTTC | CASRLAGDRYEQYF
TRBJ1-1 | TRBV5-1 | . | . | TGCGCCAGCAGCTTAGGGGCGGCAAACACTGAAGCTTTCTTT | CASSLGAANTEAFF
TRBJ2-7 | TRBV28 | . | . | TGTGCCAGCAGTTGGGGCCCCTACGAGCAGTACTTC | CASSWGPYEQYF
TRBJ2-2 | TRBV9 | TRBD2 | . | TGTGCCAGCAGCCCCTCAGCGGGAGTAGGCACCGGGGAGCTGTTTTTT | CASSPSAGVGTGELFF
TRBJ1-1 | TRBV18 | . | . | TGTGCCAGCTCACCACAAGGCGGGTCCTCGAACACTGAAGCTTTCTTT | CASSPQGGSSNTEAFF
TRBJ2-1 | TRBV6-5 | . | . | TGTGCCAGCAGTTCGCCGGGACTTCGAGATGAGCAGTTCTTC | CASSSPGLRDEQFF
TRBJ1-1 | TRBV4-1 | . | . | TGCGCCAGCAGCCTTACAGGGACCCCGAACACTGAAGCTTTCTTT | CASSLTGTPNTEAFF
TRBJ2-2 | TRBV5-1 | . | . | TGCGCCAGCAGCTTGTTGGTGGGAGTCTCGGGCGGGGAGCTGTTTTTT | CASSLLVGVSGGELFF
TRBJ2-7 | TRBV7-2 | . | . | TGTGCCAGCAGCGCAGAGACTGGTCCCTACGAGCAGTACTTC | CASSAETGPYEQYF
TRBJ2-5 | TRBV7-3 | TRBD1 | . | TGTGCCAGCAGTCGGACAGGGGGTATAGAGACCCAGTACTTC | CASSRTGGIETQYF
TRBJ1-1 | TRBV6-5 | TRBD1 | . | TGTGCCAGCAGTTACGGAGGACAGGGGGAGAACACTGAAGCTTTCTTT | CASSYGGQGENTEAFF
TRBJ2-1 | TRBV5-4 | . | . | TGTGCCAGCAGCTCACGCCAGAATGAGCAGTTCTTC | CASSSRQNEQFF
TRBJ1-2 | TRBV5-6 | . | . | TGTGCCAGCAGCTTGGGTTCATATGGCTACACCTTC | CASSLGSYGYTF
TRBJ2-4 | TRBV18 | . | . | TGTGCCAGCTCACGAGGGACGGGGGTGGACATTCAGTACTTC | CASSRGTGVDIQYF
TRBJ1-6 | TRBV2 | . | . | TGTGCCAGCAGTGGGTTAAGCACCTATAATTCACCCCTCCACTTT | CASSGLSTYNSPLHF
TRBJ2-1 | TRBV18 | TRBD2 | . | TGTGCCAGCTCAAAGACTAGCGGGAGTTTGAGCCCCTACAATGAGCAGTTCTTC | CASSKTSGSLSPYNEQFF
TRBJ2-1 | TRBV6-6 | . | once | TGTGCCAGCAGTGGGCGGGACGGCGTCCTTGAGCAGTTCTTC | CASSGRDGVLEQFF
TRBJ2-7 | TRBV7-2 | . | . | TGTGCCAGCAGCCCCGGAAAGGAGCAGTACTTC | CASSPGKEQYF
TRBJ2-1 | TRBV7-2 | TRBD2 | . | TGTGCCAGCAGCTTAGAGGGACTAGCGGGACGGTATGAGCAGTTCTTC | CASSLEGLAGRYEQFF
TRBJ1-3 | TRBV11-2 | . | . | TGTGCCAGCAGCTTAGATATGGACGTGCTTGGTGGAAACACCATATATTTT | CASSLDMDVLGGNTIYF
TRBJ2-5 | TRBV18 | . | . | TGTGCCAGCTCACCGTCTCCGGGACCAGAGACCCAGTACTTC | CASSPSPGPETQYF
TRBJ1-1 | TRBV5-4 | . | . | TGTGCCAGCAGCTCCCGGCGGGGGGCTTGGACTGAAGCTTTCTTT | CASSSRRGAWTEAFF
TRBJ2-3 | TRBV6-5 | . | . | TGTGCCAGCACCAAAACAGGGTCAGATACGCAGTATTTT | CASTKTGSDTQYF
TRBJ1-5 | TRBV6-1 | TRBD1 | . | TGTGCCGGTAGGACAGGGGGTCAGCCCCAGCATTTT | CAGRTGGQPQHF
TRBJ2-2 | TRBV18 | . | . | TGTGCCAGCTCAACTCAGGGTTTCACCGGGGAGCTGTTTTTT | CASSTQGFTGELFF
TRBJ2-3 | TRBV29-1 | . | . | TGCAGCACCACAGGGCGGGGCACAGATACGCAGTATTTT | CSTTGRGTDTQYF
TRBJ2-4 | TRBV29-1 | . | . | TGCAGCGTGGCTCAGGGAGCCAAAAACATTCAGTACTTC | CSVAQGAKNIQYF
TRBJ2-1 | TRBV5-1 | . | . | TGCGCCAGCAGCCCCCCGAGGTCCTCACTTCAGGGCGATGAGCAGTTCTTC | CASSPPRSSLQGDEQFF
TRBJ1-1 | TRBV18 | TRBD1 | . | TGTGCCAGCTCACCTGTCCCAGGGGGGAGCACTGAAGCTTTCTTT | CASSPVPGGSTEAFF
TRBJ2-2 | TRBV2 | . | . | TGTGCCAGCGGGACGGTAGCATCGAACACCGGGGAGCTGTTTTTT | CASGTVASNTGELFF
TRBJ2-7 | TRBV28 | . | . | TGTGCCAGCAGTCCCACCGGCAGGGAAGACTACGAGCAGTACTTC | CASSPTGREDYEQYF
TRBJ1-1 | TRBV29-1 | . | few | TGCAGCGTTGAGTCGAGACAGGCGGCTGAAGCTTTCTTT | CSVESRQAAEAFF
TRBJ2-2 | TRBV10-3 | . | . | TGTGCCACCAAAAGAATGGGCACCGGGGAGCTGTTTTTT | CATKRMGTGELFF
TRBJ2-3 | TRBV28 | TRBD1 | . | TGTGCCAAATACCAGGGGGTGGATACGCAGTATTTT | CAKYQGVDTQYF
TRBJ1-2 | TRBV4-1 | . | . | TGCGCCAGCAGCCAAGGCCCCCAAGAAGTAGGCTACACCTTC | CASSQGPQEVGYTF
TRBJ1-6 | TRBV5-6 | . | . | TGTGCCAGCAGCTCACAGGGAGACCATTCACCCCTCCACTTT | CASSSQGDHSPLHF
TRBJ1-2 | TRBV5-6 | . | . | TGTGCCAGCAGCCCGGCCGGACCCTATGGCTACACCTTC | CASSPAGPYGYTF